This T cell receptor (beta chain) appears in the sequencing data of a study of spatial heterogeneity in lung cancer. There are many counts of this clonotype. Its antigen remains unknown. CDR3 length equals 16 residues. The V end lost 3 bases, the J end lost 0 bases, and 10 bases lay between the germline ends. In germline, CDR1 is KGHDR, CDR2 SFDVKD. Overall study results and limits: How many expanded intratumoral alpha and beta TCRs were present tracked the tumor mutation count, which was a count of nonsynonymous mutations. Among tumor T cells, estimated coverage was around 6.8% for alpha chains and roughly 12% for beta chains.

In the library, each TCR cDNA molecule bore its own unique molecular identifier. TCRdb re-called the 5' RACE reads through MiXCR, storing one row per CDR3 protein. Of about 100,000 distinct CDR3 sequences listed, about 4.6% are singletons. Time point reported: sample taken at primary tumor resection. Donation came from roughly 72 patients with untreated early-stage non-small cell lung cancer. Sequencing covered unsorted whole RNA taken from tumor, nontumor lung or frozen PBMC. This clonotype was sampled from a male donor with early-stage non-small cell lung cancer. The source material was lung tumor tissue, sampled at surgery. The chain uses TRBV24-1 and TRBJ1-4, with D perhaps TRBD1 (6 bases). Here the CDR3 DNA reads TGTGCCACCAGTGATAAGGACAGCTCAACTAATGAAAAACTGTTTTTT. Translated, it gives CATSDKDSSTNEKLFF.